A single sample gave rise to the 16 T cell receptor beta chains below, sequenced in a study of blood T cell repertoires in COVID-19. Assay: immunoSEQ multiplex PCR; the TCRdb copy retains only in-frame clones and omits some. The sample records tens of thousands of clones, roughly 88% being singletons. Sequences were obtained from peripheral blood. The receptors come from a human donor in a cohort sampled during active COVID-19.

J is TRBJ2-1 and V is TRBV14; 8 nucleotides line up with TRBD1. The CDR3 extends over 16 amino acids. Germline CDR1 is SGHDN and CDR2 is FVKESK. V lost 3 bases and J lost 6; bases outside the gene matches: 10. The CDR3 reads CASSHRERTGRNEQFF. The CDR3 region has the DNA TGTGCCAGCAGCCACCGAGAACGGACAGGGCGCAATGAGCAGTTCTTC.

This rearrangement joins TRBV2 to TRBJ2-7; possibly TRBD2 for D (6 bases). Germline values: CDR1 SNHLY, CDR2 FYNNEI. V shed 1 base and J shed 5 bases, with 24 bases lying between them. CDR3 size: 18 residues. The chain's CDR3 is CASSEVALGLVGGNEQYF. CDR3 in DNA: TGTGCCAGCAGTGAAGTAGCTCTGGGGCTAGTCGGGGGAAACGAGCAGTACTTC. The full variable domain, rest sourced from reference TRBV2 and TRBJ2-7, is EPEVTQTPSHQVTQMGQEVILRCVPISNHLYFYWYRQILGQKVEFLVSFYNNEISEKSEIFDDQFSVERPDGSNFTLKIRSTKLEDSAMYFCASSEVALGLVGGNEQYFGPGTRLTVT.

V is TRBV7-9 and J is TRBJ1-1; D unclear. Germline-derived CDR1 and CDR2 are SEHNR and FQNEAQ (reference sequence). Trimming left V 3 bases short and J 0 bases short, with 8 bases between. The CDR3 has 14 amino acids. The CDR3 nucleotides are TGTGCCAGCAGCTTGCAGTTCATGAACACTGAAGCTTTCTTT. Protein sequence: CASSLQFMNTEAFF.

CDR3 region: CASSSWRGRETQYF. The CDR3 coding sequence is TGTGCCAGCAGCTCTTGGAGGGGGCGAGAGACCCAGTACTTC. The rearrangement joins TRBV12-1 to TRBJ2-5; the D call TRBD1 from the table was never checked on the DNA. TRBV12-1 represents a pseudogene. The CDR3 has 14 residues.

This rearrangement joins TRBV3-1 (or the pseudogene TRBV3-2) to TRBJ2-7, with TRBD2 matching 14 bases. CDR3 length equals 15 residues. The V gene's germline CDR1 is LGHDT and CDR2 YNNKEL (reference sequence). The junction had 3 bases not matched to a gene; V was cut back by 5 bases and J by 3 bases. The CDR3, as DNA: TGTGCCAGCAGCACCGGACTAGCGGGGGGCTACGAGCAGTACTTC. Encoded protein: CASSTGLAGGYEQYF.

The chain uses TRBV10-3 and TRBJ1-1, with 10 bases identical to TRBD1. Germline values: CDR1 ENHRY, CDR2 SYGVKD. V gave up 5 bases and J gave up 1 base; unmatched junction bases: 16. The CDR3 totals 19 residues. The CDR3 DNA is TGTGCCATCAGTAGGGACAGGGGTCGTGCAGGGGGACGGAACACTGAAGCTTTCTTT. Residues: CAISRDRGRAGGRNTEAFF.

The rearrangement links TRBV6-6 to TRBJ2-2, with 9 bases lining up with TRBD2. The CDR3 sequence is 16 residues long. V dropped 2 bases and J dropped 7; count of bases not matched to a gene: 8. Germline CDR1 reads MNHNY; CDR2 reads SVGAGI (reference sequence). The CDR3 nucleotides are TGTGCCAGCAGTTACGTGGCGGGAGGGCCGGGCGGGGAGCTGTTTTTT. Its translation is CASSYVAGGPGGELFF.

This clone appeared a few times. This chain links TRBV27 with TRBJ2-5, with D possibly being TRBD2 (6 bases). Trimming took 6 bases from V and 5 from J, leaving 13 bases between them. The CDR3 is made up of 13 amino acids. The germline CDR1 and CDR2 sequences are MNHEY and SMNVEV (reference sequence). The CDR3 DNA is TGTGCCAGCAGGAAGCAGGGAGGCGAGACCCAGTACTTC. The encoded protein is CASRKQGGETQYF.

The chain links TRBV5-4 to TRBJ2-1, with D hard to call. Germline V lookup: CDR1 SGHNT, CDR2 YYREEE (reference sequence). V was cut by 4 bases and J by 8 bases, with 7 bases left in between. CDR3 length: 11 residues. CDR3 DNA: TGTGCCAGCAGCCTTCTCGATGAGCAGTTCTTC. Protein sequence: CASSLLDEQFF.

V and J are TRBV7-2 and TRBJ1-3; the D gene is possibly TRBD1 (5 bases). This CDR3 spans 16 amino acids. Trimming took 2 bases from V and 0 from J, leaving 11 bases between them. From germline, CDR1 is SGHTA and CDR2 FQGNSA. In nucleotides, the CDR3 is TGTGCCAGCAGCTTATCACGACAGAGCTCTGGAAACACCATATATTTT. It translates to CASSLSRQSSGNTIYF.

The chain combines TRBV4-1 with TRBJ2-1, with 7 bases matching TRBD2. Germline lookup yields CDR1 MGHRA and CDR2 YSYEKL. This CDR3 contains 20 residues. The trim removed 1 base at V and 4 bases at J, leaving 19 bases unmatched. The CDR3 DNA reads TGCGCCAGCAGCCAAGCGCCTTGGGGGTTCCTCCTAGCGGCTTACAATGAGCAGTTCTTC. Its protein product is CASSQAPWGFLLAAYNEQFF.

The rearrangement joins TRBV5-1 to TRBJ2-3, with 15 positions matching TRBD2. CDR3 length: 20 amino acids. Trimming removed 4 bases from V and 5 bases from J; junction bases left unmatched: 17. CDR1 is SGHRS and CDR2 is YFSETQ in the germline V gene. CDR3 bases: TGCGCCAGCAGCGCGGCACGCGTAGGACTAGCGGGGGGGCGAGGAGATACGCAGTATTTT. Translation: CASSAARVGLAGGRGDTQYF.

This clone was detected once. The chain is built from TRBV4-1 and TRBJ2-2; TRBD2 matches 10 bases. CDR1 is MGHRA, CDR2 YSYEKL, per germline. The CDR3 contains 18 residues. V shed 0 bases, J shed 7 bases, and the junction held 11 bases outside the gene matches. CDR3 region: CASSQDRSGRGIRGELFF. CDR3 DNA sequence: TGCGCCAGCAGCCAAGATAGAAGCGGGAGGGGGATCCGCGGGGAGCTGTTTTTT.

The chain uses TRBV5-5 and TRBJ1-1; perhaps TRBD1 as D (5 bases). The CDR3 runs 14 residues. Looked up from germline, CDR1 is SGHKS and CDR2 is YYEKEE (reference sequence). V lost 4 bases, J lost 4 bases, and 14 bases lay in between. The CDR3 DNA follows: TGTGCCAGCAGCCTGGGAGACAGTCGCACTGAAGCTTTCTTT. Amino acids: CASSLGDSRTEAFF. Looking up the rest from reference TRBV5-5 and TRBJ1-1 gives the full variable domain: DAGVTQSPTHLIKTRGQQVTLRCSPISGHKSVSWYQQVLGQGPQFIFQYYEKEERGRGNFPDRFSARQFPNYSSELNVNALLLGDSALYLCASSLGDSRTEAFFGQGTRLTVV.

V gene TRBV30 combines with J gene TRBJ1-4, with 7 bases lining up with TRBD1. In germline, CDR1 is GTSNPN, CDR2 SVGIG (reference sequence). The CDR3 is 13 residues long. V shed 5 bases and J 8 bases; nucleotides not matched to a gene: 8. The DNA of the CDR3 is TGTGCCTGGGGAACCCAGGGGGTAGAAAAACTGTTTTTT. It yields the protein CAWGTQGVEKLFF.

The genes are TRBV19 and TRBJ2-3; D remains unclear. CDR1 is LNHDA, CDR2 SQIVND, per germline (reference sequence). This CDR3 spans 14 amino acids. Trimming took 7 bases from V and 1 from J, leaving 12 bases between them. The DNA of the CDR3 is TGTGCCAGTACTCAATCCTCAGGCACAGATACGCAGTATTTT. It specifies CASTQSSGTDTQYF.